These T cell receptor beta chains were read from a single sample in a study of shared clonotypes between healthy human individuals. Measured with immunoSEQ multiplex PCR; TCRdb has only the in-frame clones, and not every one. The sample records roughly 2.6 million clones, around nine tenths being singletons. The sample consisted of naive CD4+ T cells sorted from blood. All receptors come from a man aged 18 to 29 in good health. CDR3s include the opening cysteine and the closing phenylalanine or tryptophan. The order of the fields is V gene, D gene, J gene, clone size, CDR3 length, CDR3 protein, CDR3 DNA. A D gene is named only where the DNA matches it firmly. The size of a clone is reported for some rows only, either as once, few or many, or as a class for expanded clones.

>TRBV7-2|TRBD2|TRBJ2-1|-|17
CASSPRLAGEGLNEQFF
TGTGCCAGCAGCCCTAGACTAGCGGGCGAAGGGCTCAATGAGCAGTTCTTC
>TRBV11-2|-|TRBJ1-1|-|12
CASSRSYTEAFF
TGTGCCAGCAGCCGTTCTTATACTGAAGCTTTCTTT
>TRBV18|-|TRBJ2-2|-|13
CASSSREAGELFF
TGTGCCAGCTCATCACGGGAAGCCGGGGAGCTGTTTTTT
>TRBV18|-|TRBJ1-1|-|15
CASSPSFQTNTEAFF
TGTGCCAGCTCACCAAGCTTCCAGACCAACACTGAAGCTTTCTTT
>TRBV7-9|TRBD1|TRBJ2-7|-|16
CASSPGQGKVSYEQYF
TGTGCCAGCAGCCCAGGACAGGGAAAGGTGTCCTACGAGCAGTACTTC
>TRBV18|-|TRBJ2-7|-|13
CASSPPTRDEQYF
TGTGCCAGCTCACCCCCTACTAGAGACGAGCAGTACTTC
>TRBV30|-|TRBJ2-1|few|15
CAWATPGQYYNEQFF
TGTGCCTGGGCAACGCCGGGACAATACTACAATGAGCAGTTCTTC
>TRBV9|-|TRBJ1-3|-|15
CASSGQIGSGNTIYF
TGTGCCAGCAGCGGCCAGATTGGCTCTGGAAACACCATATATTTT
>TRBV4-1|TRBD1|TRBJ2-4|-|18
CASSQDFEGTVAKNIQYF
TGCGCCAGCAGCCAAGATTTTGAGGGGACAGTAGCCAAAAACATTCAGTACTTC
>TRBV7-2|-|TRBJ1-5|-|16
CASSISGINSNQPQHF
TGTGCCAGCAGCATTAGTGGTATAAATAGCAATCAGCCCCAGCATTTT
>TRBV28|TRBD1|TRBJ1-4|-|16
CASSPRRTGSNEKLFF
TGTGCCAGCAGTCCCCGACGGACAGGTTCTAATGAAAAACTGTTTTTT
>TRBV28|TRBD1|TRBJ1-2|once|12
CASITGVHGYTF
TGTGCCAGCATAACAGGGGTCCATGGCTACACCTTC
>TRBV27|TRBD2|TRBJ2-2|-|21
CASSFQSPGQGLAGRTWELFF
TGTGCCAGCAGTTTCCAGAGTCCGGGACAGGGACTAGCGGGACGCACCTGGGAGCTGTTTTTT
>TRBV6-1|-|TRBJ2-5|-|13
CASGTTNRETQYF
TGTGCCAGCGGGACAACTAACAGGGAGACCCAGTACTTC
>TRBV6-1|TRBD1|TRBJ2-2|-|13
CASRGQGTGELFF
TGTGCCAGCAGAGGACAGGGGACCGGGGAGCTGTTTTTT
>TRBV5-1|-|TRBJ2-5|-|15
CASSSTTSPSGTQYF
TGCGCCAGCAGCTCGACTACTAGCCCCTCGGGGACCCAGTACTTC
>TRBV19|-|TRBJ2-1|-|16
CASSIGTPQTRNEQFF
TGTGCCAGTAGTATAGGGACACCCCAGACCCGCAATGAGCAGTTCTTC
>TRBV18|TRBD1|TRBJ1-1|-|16
CASSPPTGAMNTEAFF
TGTGCCAGCTCACCACCGACAGGGGCCATGAACACTGAAGCTTTCTTT
>TRBV27|TRBD1|TRBJ1-3|-|14
CASRGQGGGNTIYF
TGTGCCAGCAGGGGACAGGGGGGCGGAAACACCATATATTTT
>TRBV27|-|TRBJ1-4|-|16
CASSLGATTTNEKLFF
TGTGCCAGCAGTTTAGGGGCAACCACAACTAATGAAAAACTGTTTTTT
>TRBV4-1|TRBD2|TRBJ2-7|-|17
CASSPGLAGGTAYEQYF
TGCGCCAGCAGCCCCGGACTAGCGGGAGGGACGGCCTACGAGCAGTACTTC
>TRBV14|TRBD1|TRBJ1-4|-|14
CASRGTGFGEKLFF
TGTGCCAGCAGGGGGACAGGGTTTGGAGAAAAACTGTTTTTT
>TRBV18|TRBD1|TRBJ1-1|-|16
CASSPQGRTGGTEAFF
TGTGCCAGCTCACCACAGGGAAGGACAGGAGGAACTGAAGCTTTCTTT
>TRBV19|TRBD1|TRBJ1-2|-|14
CASRGTGTTYGYTF
TGTGCCAGTAGGGGGACAGGCACAACCTATGGCTACACCTTC
>TRBV30|-|TRBJ2-1|-|13
CAWSVTPATEQFF
TGTGCCTGGAGTGTAACCCCAGCGACTGAGCAGTTCTTC
>TRBV5-1|TRBD1|TRBJ1-5|-|15
CASSLDAGGRQPQHF
TGCGCCAGCAGCTTGGACGCAGGGGGACGTCAGCCCCAGCATTTT
>TRBV2|-|TRBJ2-7|-|13
CASSGATDYEQYF
TGTGCCAGCAGTGGGGCTACTGATTACGAGCAGTACTTC
>TRBV21-1|-|TRBJ1-5|once|18
CASSSPGPLGFSNQPQHF
TGTGCCAGCAGCTCGCCCGGACCTTTGGGGTTTAGCAATCAGCCCCAGCATTTT
>TRBV5-6|-|TRBJ2-1|-|14
CASGIPGRDNEQFF
TGTGCCAGCGGGATTCCGGGACGGGACAATGAGCAGTTCTTC